The TCR beta chain described here comes from a study of T-cell reconstitution after alpha-beta-depleted transplantation in children. The length of the CDR3 is 16 residues. Germline-derived CDR1 and CDR2 are SGHRS and YFSETQ. With V trimmed by 1 base and J by 2 bases, 8 bases remained unmatched. Construction of the TCRbeta library involved unique molecular identifiers. MiXCR, applied by TCRdb to the PCR reads, yields one record per CDR3 protein. This table has 200,000 to 250,000 distinct CDR3 sequences, around 10% appearing once. V is TRBV5-1 and J is TRBJ2-7; 8 bases fit TRBD2. Sequencing was performed on PBMCs from the stem cell graft donor, taken from the stem cell graft. This TCR was recovered from a human donor who donated a stem cell graft to a child with acute lymphoblastic leukemia. CDR3 sequence reads: CASSLLQRGTTYEQYF. The CDR3 bases are TGCGCCAGCAGCTTGTTACAGCGGGGGACAACCTACGAGCAGTACTTC.